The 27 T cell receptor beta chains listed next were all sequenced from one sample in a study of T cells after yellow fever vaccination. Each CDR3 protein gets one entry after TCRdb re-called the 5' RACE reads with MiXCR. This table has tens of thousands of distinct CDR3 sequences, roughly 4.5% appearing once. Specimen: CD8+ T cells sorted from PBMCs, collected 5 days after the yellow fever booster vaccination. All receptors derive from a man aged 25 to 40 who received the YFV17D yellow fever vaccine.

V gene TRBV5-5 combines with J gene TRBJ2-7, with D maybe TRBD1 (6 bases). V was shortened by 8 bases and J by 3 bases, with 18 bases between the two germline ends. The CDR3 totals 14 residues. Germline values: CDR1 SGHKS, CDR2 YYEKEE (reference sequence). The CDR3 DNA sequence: TGTGCCAGGGGCCCCAGGGGCCTCTGCTACGAGCAGTACTTC. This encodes CARGPRGLCYEQYF.

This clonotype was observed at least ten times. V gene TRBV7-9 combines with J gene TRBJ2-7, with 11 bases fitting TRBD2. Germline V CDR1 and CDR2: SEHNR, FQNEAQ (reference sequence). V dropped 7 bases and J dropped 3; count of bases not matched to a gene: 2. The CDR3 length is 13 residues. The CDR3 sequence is CASTLAGGYEQYF. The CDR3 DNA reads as TGTGCCAGCACCCTAGCGGGAGGCTACGAGCAGTACTTC.

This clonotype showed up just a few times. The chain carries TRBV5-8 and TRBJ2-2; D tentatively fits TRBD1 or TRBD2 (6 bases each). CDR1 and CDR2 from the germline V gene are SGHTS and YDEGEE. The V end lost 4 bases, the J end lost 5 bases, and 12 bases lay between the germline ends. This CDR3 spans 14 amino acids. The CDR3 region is CASSRGTLTGELFF. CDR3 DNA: TGTGCCAGCAGCCGGGGGACACTTACCGGGGAGCTGTTTTTT. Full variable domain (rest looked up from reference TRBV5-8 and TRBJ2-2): EAGVTQSPTHLIKTRGQQATLRCSPISGHTSVYWYQQALGLGLQFLLWYDEGEERNRGNFPPRFSGRQFPNYSSELNVNALELEDSALYLCASSRGTLTGELFFGEGSRLTVL.

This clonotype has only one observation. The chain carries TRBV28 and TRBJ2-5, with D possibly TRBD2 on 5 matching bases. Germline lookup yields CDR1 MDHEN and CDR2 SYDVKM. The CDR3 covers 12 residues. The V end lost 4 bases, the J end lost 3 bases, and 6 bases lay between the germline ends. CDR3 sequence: CASSWGEETQYF. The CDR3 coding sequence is TGTGCCAGCAGTTGGGGAGAAGAGACCCAGTACTTC.

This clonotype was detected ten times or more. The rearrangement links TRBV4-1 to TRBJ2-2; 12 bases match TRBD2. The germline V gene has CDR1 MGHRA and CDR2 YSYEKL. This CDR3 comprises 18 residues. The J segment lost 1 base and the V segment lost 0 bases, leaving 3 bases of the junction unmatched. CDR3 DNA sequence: TGCGCCAGCAGCCAAGAACCGGGACTAGCGGGGAACACCGGGGAGCTGTTTTTT. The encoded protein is CASSQEPGLAGNTGELFF.

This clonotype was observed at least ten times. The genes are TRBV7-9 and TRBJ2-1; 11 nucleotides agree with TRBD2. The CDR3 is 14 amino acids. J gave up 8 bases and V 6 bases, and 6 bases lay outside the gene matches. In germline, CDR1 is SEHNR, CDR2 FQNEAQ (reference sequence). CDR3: CASSNSGRGYEQFF. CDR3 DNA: TGTGCCAGCAGTAATAGCGGGAGGGGGTATGAGCAGTTCTTC.

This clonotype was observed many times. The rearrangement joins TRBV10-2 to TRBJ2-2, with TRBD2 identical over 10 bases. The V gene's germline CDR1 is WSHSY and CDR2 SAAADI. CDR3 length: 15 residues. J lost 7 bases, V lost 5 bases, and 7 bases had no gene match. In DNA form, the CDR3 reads TGCGCCAGCAGTCTCCTAGCGGGAGAGGTCGGGGAGCTGTTTTTT. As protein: CASSLLAGEVGELFF.

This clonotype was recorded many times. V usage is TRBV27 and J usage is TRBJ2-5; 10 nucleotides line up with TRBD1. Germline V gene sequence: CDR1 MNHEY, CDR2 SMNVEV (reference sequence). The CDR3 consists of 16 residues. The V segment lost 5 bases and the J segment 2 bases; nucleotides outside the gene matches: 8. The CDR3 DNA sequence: TGTGCCAGCAGTCCGTCCGGGACAGGGGCTCAAGAGACCCAGTACTTC. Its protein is CASSPSGTGAQETQYF.

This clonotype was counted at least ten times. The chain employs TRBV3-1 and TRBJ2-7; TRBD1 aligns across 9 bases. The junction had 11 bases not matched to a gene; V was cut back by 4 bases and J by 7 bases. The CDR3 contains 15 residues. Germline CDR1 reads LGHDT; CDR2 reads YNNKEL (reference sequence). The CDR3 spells CASSRRIGQGQEQYF. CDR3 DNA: TGTGCCAGCAGCCGACGGATAGGACAGGGGCAGGAGCAGTACTTC.

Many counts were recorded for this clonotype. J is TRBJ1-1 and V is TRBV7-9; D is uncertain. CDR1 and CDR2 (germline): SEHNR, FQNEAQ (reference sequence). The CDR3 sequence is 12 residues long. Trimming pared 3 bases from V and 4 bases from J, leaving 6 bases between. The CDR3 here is CASSLIGTEAFF. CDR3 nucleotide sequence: TGTGCCAGCAGCTTGATAGGCACTGAAGCTTTCTTT.

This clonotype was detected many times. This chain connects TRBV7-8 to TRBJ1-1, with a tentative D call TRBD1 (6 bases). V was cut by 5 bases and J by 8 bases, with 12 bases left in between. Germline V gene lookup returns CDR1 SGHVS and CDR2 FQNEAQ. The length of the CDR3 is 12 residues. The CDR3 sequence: CASSPTGTEAFF. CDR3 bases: TGTGCCAGCAGCCCAACTGGGACAGAAGCTTTCTTT.

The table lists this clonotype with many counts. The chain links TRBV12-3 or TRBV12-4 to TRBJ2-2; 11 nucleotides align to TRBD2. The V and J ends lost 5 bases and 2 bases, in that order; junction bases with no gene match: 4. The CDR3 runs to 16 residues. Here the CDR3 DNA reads TGTGCCAGCAGTCCTACTAGCGGGGGTAACACCGGGGAGCTGTTTTTT. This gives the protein CASSPTSGGNTGELFF.

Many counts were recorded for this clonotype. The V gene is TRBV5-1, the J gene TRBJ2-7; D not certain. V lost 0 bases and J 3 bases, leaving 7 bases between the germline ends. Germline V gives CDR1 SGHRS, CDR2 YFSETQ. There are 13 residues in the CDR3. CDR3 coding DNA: TGCGCCAGCAGCTTGGCCGTCGACTACGAGCAGTACTTC. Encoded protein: CASSLAVDYEQYF.

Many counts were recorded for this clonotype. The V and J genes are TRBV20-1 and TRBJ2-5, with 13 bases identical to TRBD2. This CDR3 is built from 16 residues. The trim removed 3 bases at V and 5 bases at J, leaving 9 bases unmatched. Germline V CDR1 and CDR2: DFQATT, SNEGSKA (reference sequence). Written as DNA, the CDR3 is TGCAGTGCTAGCCTCCGGACTAGCGGGAGAGCGGAGACCCAGTACTTC. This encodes CSASLRTSGRAETQYF.

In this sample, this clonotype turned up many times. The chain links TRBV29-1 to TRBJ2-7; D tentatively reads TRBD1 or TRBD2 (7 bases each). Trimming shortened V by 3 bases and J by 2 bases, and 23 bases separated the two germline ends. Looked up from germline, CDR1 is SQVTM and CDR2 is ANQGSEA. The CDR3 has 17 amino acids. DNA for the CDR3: TGCAGCGTTGACGGAGAGGGGGCGGGAGAGCCTCCCTACGAGCAGTACTTC. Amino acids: CSVDGEGAGEPPYEQYF.

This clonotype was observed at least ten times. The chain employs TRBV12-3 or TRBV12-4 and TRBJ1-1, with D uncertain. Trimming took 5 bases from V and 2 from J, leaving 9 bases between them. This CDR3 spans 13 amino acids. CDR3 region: CASSPSINTEAFF. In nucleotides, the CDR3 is TGTGCCAGCAGTCCTTCGATTAACACTGAAGCTTTCTTT.

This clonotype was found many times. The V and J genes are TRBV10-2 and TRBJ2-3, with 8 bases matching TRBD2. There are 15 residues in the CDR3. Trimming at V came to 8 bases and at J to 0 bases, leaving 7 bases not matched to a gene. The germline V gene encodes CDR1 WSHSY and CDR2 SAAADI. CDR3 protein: CASEGLAGSTDTQYF. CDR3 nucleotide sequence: TGCGCCAGCGAAGGGCTAGCGGGTAGCACAGATACGCAGTATTTT.

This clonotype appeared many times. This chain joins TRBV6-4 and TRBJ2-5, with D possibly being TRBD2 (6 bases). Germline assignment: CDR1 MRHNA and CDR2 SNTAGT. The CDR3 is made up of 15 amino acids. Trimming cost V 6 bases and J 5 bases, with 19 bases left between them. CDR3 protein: CASSPSEGGAETQYF. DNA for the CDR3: TGTGCCAGCAGCCCCTCAGAGGGAGGAGCCGAGACCCAGTACTTC.

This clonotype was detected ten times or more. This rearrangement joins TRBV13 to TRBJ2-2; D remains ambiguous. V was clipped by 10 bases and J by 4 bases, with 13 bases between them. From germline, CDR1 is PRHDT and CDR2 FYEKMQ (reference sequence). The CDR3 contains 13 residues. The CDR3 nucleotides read TGTGCCACCATTACCAAAGGCACCGGGGAGCTGTTTTTT. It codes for CATITKGTGELFF. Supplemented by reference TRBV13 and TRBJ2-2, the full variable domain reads AAGVIQSPRHLIKEKRETATLKCYPIPRHDTVYWYQQGPGQDPQFLISFYEKMQSDKGSIPDRFSAQQFSDYHSELNMSSLELGDSALYFCATITKGTGELFFGEGSRLTVL.

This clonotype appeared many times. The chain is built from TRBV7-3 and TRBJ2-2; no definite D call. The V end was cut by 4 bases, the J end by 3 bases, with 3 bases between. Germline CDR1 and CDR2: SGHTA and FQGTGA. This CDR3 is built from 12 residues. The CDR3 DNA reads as TGTGCCAGCAGCTCCGACACCGGGGAGCTGTTTTTT. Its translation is CASSSDTGELFF.

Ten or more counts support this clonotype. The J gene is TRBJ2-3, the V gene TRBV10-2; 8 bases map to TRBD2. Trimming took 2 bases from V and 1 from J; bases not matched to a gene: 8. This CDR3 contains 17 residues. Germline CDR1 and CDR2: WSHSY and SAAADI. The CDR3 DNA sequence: TGCGCCAGCAGTGAGGGAGCGGGAGAATTTGGCACAGATACGCAGTATTTT. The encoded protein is CASSEGAGEFGTDTQYF.

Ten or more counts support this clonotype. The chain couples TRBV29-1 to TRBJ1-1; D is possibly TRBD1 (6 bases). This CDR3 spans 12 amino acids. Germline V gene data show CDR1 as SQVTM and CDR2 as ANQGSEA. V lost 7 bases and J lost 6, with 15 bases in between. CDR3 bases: TGCAGCGCTAAGACAGGTACGGCTGAAGCTTTCTTT. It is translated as CSAKTGTAEAFF. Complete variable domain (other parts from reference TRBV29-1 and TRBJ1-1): SAVISQKPSRDICQRGTSLTIQCQVDSQVTMMFWYRQQPGQSLTLIATANQGSEATYESGFVIDKFPISRPNLTFSTLTVSNMSPEDSSIYLCSAKTGTAEAFFGQGTRLTVV.

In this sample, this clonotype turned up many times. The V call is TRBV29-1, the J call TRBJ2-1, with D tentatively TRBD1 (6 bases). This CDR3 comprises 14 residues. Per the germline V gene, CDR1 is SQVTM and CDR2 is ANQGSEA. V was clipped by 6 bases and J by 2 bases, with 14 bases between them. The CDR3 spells CSVQGTATYNEQFF. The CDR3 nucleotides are TGCAGCGTCCAGGGGACGGCTACCTACAATGAGCAGTTCTTC.

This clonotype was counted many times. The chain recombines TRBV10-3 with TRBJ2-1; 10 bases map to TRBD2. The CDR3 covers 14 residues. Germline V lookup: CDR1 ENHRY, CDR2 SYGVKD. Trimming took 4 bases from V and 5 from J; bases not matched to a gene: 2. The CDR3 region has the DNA TGTGCCATCAGTGGAGCGGGAGGGGACAATGAGCAGTTCTTC. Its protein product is CAISGAGGDNEQFF.

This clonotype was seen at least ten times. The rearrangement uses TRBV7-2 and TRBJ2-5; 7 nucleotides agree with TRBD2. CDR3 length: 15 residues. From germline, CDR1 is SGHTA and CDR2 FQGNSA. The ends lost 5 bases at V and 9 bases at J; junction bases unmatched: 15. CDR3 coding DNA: TGTGCCAGCAGCCCCCTCCTAGCGGTTAATGAGGCCCAGTACTTC. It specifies CASSPLLAVNEAQYF.

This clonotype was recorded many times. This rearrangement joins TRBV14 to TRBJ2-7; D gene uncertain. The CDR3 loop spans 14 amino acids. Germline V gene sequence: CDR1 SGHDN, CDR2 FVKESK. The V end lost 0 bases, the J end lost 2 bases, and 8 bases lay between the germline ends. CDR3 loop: CASSQEMGPYEQYF. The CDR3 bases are TGTGCCAGCAGCCAAGAAATGGGTCCCTACGAGCAGTACTTC.

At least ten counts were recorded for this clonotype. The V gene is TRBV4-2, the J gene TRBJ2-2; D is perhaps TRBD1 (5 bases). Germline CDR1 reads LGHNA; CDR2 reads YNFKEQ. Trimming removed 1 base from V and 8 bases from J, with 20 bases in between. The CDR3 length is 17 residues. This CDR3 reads CASSQGTVRGAEGELFF. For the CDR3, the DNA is TGTGCCAGCAGCCAAGGGACGGTTAGGGGCGCAGAGGGGGAGCTGTTTTTT.